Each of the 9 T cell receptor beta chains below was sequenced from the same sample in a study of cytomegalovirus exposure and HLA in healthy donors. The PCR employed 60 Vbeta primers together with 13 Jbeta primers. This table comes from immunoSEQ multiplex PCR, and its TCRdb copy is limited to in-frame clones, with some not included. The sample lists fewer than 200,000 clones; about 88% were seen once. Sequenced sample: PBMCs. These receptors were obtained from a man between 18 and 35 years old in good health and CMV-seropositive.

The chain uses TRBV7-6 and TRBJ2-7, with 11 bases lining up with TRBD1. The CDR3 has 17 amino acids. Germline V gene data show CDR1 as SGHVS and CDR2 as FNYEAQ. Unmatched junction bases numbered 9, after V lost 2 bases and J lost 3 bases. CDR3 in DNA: TGTGCCAGCAGCTTAAGTCAAGGACAGGGGGCTAGCTACGAGCAGTACTTC. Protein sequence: CASSLSQGQGASYEQYF. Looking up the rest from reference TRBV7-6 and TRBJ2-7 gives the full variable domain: GAGVSQSPRYKVTKRGQDVALRCDPISGHVSLYWYRQALGQGPEFLTYFNYEAQQDKSGLPNDRFSAERPEGSISTLTIQRTEQRDSAMYRCASSLSQGQGASYEQYFGPGTRLTVT.

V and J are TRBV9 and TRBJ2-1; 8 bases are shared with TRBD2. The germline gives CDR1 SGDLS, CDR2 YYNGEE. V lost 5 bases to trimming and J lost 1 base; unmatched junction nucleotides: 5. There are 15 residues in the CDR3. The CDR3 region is CASSKTSGSYNEQFF. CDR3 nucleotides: TGTGCCAGCAGTAAAACTAGCGGATCCTACAATGAGCAGTTCTTC.

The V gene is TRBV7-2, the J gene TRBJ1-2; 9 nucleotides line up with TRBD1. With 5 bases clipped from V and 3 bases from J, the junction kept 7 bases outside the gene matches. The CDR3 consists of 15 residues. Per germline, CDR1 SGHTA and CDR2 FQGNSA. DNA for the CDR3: TGTGCCAGCAGCCTAAACAGGGGGCGAGACTATGGCTACACCTTC. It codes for CASSLNRGRDYGYTF.

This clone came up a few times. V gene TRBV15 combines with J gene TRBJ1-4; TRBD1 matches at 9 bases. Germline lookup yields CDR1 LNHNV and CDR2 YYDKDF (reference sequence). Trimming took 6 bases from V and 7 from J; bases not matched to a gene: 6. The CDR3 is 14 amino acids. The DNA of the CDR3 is TGTGCCACCAGAGGACAGGGGAGGTCTGAAAAACTGTTTTTT. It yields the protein CATRGQGRSEKLFF.

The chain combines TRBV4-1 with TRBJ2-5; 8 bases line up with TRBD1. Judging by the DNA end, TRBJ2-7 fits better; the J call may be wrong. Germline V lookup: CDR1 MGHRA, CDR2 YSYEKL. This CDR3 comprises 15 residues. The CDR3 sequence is CASSQVQGALNEQYF. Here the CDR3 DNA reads TGCGCCAGCAGCCAAGTTCAGGGGGCTCTCAACGAGCAGTACTTC.

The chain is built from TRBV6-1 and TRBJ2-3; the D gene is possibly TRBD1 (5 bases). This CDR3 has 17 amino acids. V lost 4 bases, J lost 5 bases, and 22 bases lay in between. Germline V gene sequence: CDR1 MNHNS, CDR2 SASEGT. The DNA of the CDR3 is TGTGCCAGCAGTGTGGATGCCGGAACAGGCTCGGGAGATACGCAGTATTTT. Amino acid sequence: CASSVDAGTGSGDTQYF.

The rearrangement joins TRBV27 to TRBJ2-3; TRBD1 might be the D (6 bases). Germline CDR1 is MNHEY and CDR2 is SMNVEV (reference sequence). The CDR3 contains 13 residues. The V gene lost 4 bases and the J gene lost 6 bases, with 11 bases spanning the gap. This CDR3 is CASSSHRDDTQYF. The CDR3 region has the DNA TGTGCCAGCAGTTCTCACAGGGACGATACGCAGTATTTT.

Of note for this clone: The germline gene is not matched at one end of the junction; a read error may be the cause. CDR3: CAGSRGTAVYNSPLHF. In DNA, the CDR3 is TGTGCCGGCAGCCGCGGGACAGCTGTCTATAATTCACCCCTCCACTTT. The chain combines TRBV11-2 with TRBJ1-6, with 7 bases lining up with TRBD1. The CDR3 spans 16 residues. CDR1 is SGHAT, CDR2 FQNNGV, per germline.

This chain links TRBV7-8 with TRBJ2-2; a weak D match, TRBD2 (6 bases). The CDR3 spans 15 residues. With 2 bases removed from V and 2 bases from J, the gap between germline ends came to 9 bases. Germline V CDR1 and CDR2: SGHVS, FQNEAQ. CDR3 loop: CASSLFGGNTGELFF. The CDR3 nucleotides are TGTGCCAGCAGCTTATTCGGGGGAAACACCGGGGAGCTGTTTTTT.